These 22 T cell receptor beta chains came from one sample sequenced in a study of OX40 agonist ivuxolimab in advanced cancers. Produced via immunoSEQ multiplex PCR; TCRdb's table is partial and in-frame only. The sample carries some 58,000 clones, roughly 89% recorded once. The material sequenced was CD4+ or CD8+ T cells sorted from blood, taken in a trial of the OX40 agonist ivuxolimab. The receptors were gathered from an adult with an advanced solid tumor such as melanoma, head and neck, liver or kidney cancer.

V gene TRBV29-1 combines with J gene TRBJ2-5; D is unclear. CDR3 length: 13 amino acids. V lost 1 base and J 4 bases, leaving 10 bases between the germline ends. Looked up from germline, CDR1 is SQVTM and CDR2 is ANQGSEA. The CDR3: CSVEVLMRETQYF. CDR3 DNA: TGCAGCGTTGAAGTTTTAATGCGAGAGACCCAGTACTTC.

This clone was found once. The chain carries TRBV16 and TRBJ2-7; tentatively, D is TRBD2 (6 bases). Trimming shortened V by 6 bases and J by 5 bases, and 11 bases separated the two germline ends. Germline CDR1 KGHSY, CDR2 FQNENV. The length of the CDR3 is 12 residues. Here the CDR3 reads CASSPAGNEQYF. The CDR3 DNA reads TGTGCCAGCAGTCCCGCGGGAAACGAGCAGTACTTC.

The genes are TRBV28 and TRBJ1-2; 10 bases align to TRBD1. J lost 5 bases, V lost 5 bases, and 8 bases had no gene match. This CDR3 spans 15 amino acids. From germline, CDR1 is MDHEN and CDR2 SYDVKM. CDR3 in DNA: TGTGCCAGCAGTCCGACAGGGGGCTTTGGTTATGGCTACACCTTC. Translation gives CASSPTGGFGYGYTF.

J is TRBJ1-1 and V is TRBV5-1; D perhaps matches TRBD1 (6 bases). This CDR3 has 15 amino acids. Trimming pared 3 bases from V and 1 base from J, leaving 13 bases between. Per germline, CDR1 SGHRS and CDR2 YFSETQ. DNA of the CDR3: TGCGCCAGCAGCTCTACAGGGTCACGGAACACTGAAGCTTTCTTT. Protein: CASSSTGSRNTEAFF.

The chain links TRBV4-2 to TRBJ2-1; no reliable D call. This CDR3 is built from 13 residues. CDR1 is LGHNA and CDR2 is YNFKEQ in the germline V gene. V was cut by 0 bases and J by 9 bases, with 9 bases left in between. CDR3 region: CASSQELGGEQFF. The CDR3 coding sequence is TGTGCCAGCAGCCAAGAGCTAGGTGGTGAGCAGTTCTTC.

The chain employs TRBV19 and TRBJ2-1; the D gene could be TRBD1 or TRBD2 (5 bases each). Germline V gives CDR1 LNHDA, CDR2 SQIVND (reference sequence). Trimming stripped 6 bases from V and 5 bases from J, with 14 bases between. CDR3 size: 14 residues. This CDR3 is CASSPKGPNNEQFF. As DNA, the CDR3 is TGTGCCAGTAGCCCAAAGGGACCTAACAATGAGCAGTTCTTC.

This chain joins TRBV15 and TRBJ2-1; TRBD2 aligns across 14 bases. This CDR3 is 15 amino acids long. CDR1 is LNHNV and CDR2 is YYDKDF in the germline V gene (reference sequence). J lost 6 bases, V lost 5 bases, and 3 bases had no gene match. The CDR3 loop is CATSFGTSGSNEQFF. The CDR3 DNA follows: TGTGCCACCAGCTTTGGGACTAGCGGGAGCAATGAGCAGTTCTTC.

The rearrangement joins TRBV10-3 to TRBJ2-5, with 12 bases lining up with TRBD2. The CDR3 has 15 amino acids. From germline, CDR1 is ENHRY and CDR2 SYGVKD. Losses at the gene ends were 10 bases for V and 0 bases for J; bases not matched to a gene: 6. The CDR3 nucleotides are TGTGCCACCGCTAGCGGGAGGGCCTACCAAGAGACCCAGTACTTC. The encoded protein is CATASGRAYQETQYF.

The gene calls are TRBV20-1 and TRBJ1-1; D unclear. CDR3 length: 11 amino acids. Germline V gene lookup returns CDR1 DFQATT and CDR2 SNEGSKA (reference sequence). V lost 1 base and J 1 base, leaving 1 base between the germline ends. CDR3 DNA sequence: TGCAGTGCTAGAGGGAACACTGAAGCTTTCTTT. Amino acid sequence: CSARGNTEAFF.

This rearrangement joins TRBV30 to TRBJ2-7; perhaps D is TRBD1 or TRBD2 (5 bases each). From germline, CDR1 is GTSNPN and CDR2 SVGIG (reference sequence). There are 14 residues in the CDR3. Deletions cut 4 bases from V and 3 bases from J, with 16 bases between. CDR3 sequence: CAWNRPGRNYEQYF. CDR3 DNA: TGTGCCTGGAACCGTCCGGGACGGAACTACGAGCAGTACTTC.

The gene calls are TRBV30 and TRBJ2-5; D ambiguous. The CDR3 runs 12 residues. Trimming left V 0 bases short and J 5 bases short, with 7 bases between. CDR1 is GTSNPN, CDR2 SVGIG, per germline (reference sequence). For the CDR3, the DNA is TGTGCCTGGAGTGTGGGGTTGGAGACCCAGTACTTC. This translates into CAWSVGLETQYF.

The chain employs TRBV29-1 and TRBJ1-2; 8 bases fit TRBD1. Germline V CDR1 and CDR2: SQVTM, ANQGSEA. The J segment lost 4 bases and the V segment lost 2 bases, leaving 9 bases of the junction unmatched. The CDR3 totals 15 residues. The CDR3 sequence: CSVETPGQAFYGYTF. CDR3 nucleotides: TGCAGCGTTGAAACTCCGGGACAGGCGTTCTATGGCTACACCTTC.

The chain couples TRBV6-6 to TRBJ2-1, with D possibly TRBD1 on 6 matching bases. The CDR3 has 14 residues. Trimming cost V 2 bases and J 6 bases, with 11 bases left between them. Germline values: CDR1 MNHNY, CDR2 SVGAGI (reference sequence). This CDR3 is CASSYKGVGNEQFF. In DNA form, the CDR3 reads TGTGCCAGCAGTTACAAGGGGGTAGGCAATGAGCAGTTCTTC.

The V and J genes are TRBV28 and TRBJ1-5, with D tentatively TRBD1 (5 bases). In germline, CDR1 is MDHEN, CDR2 SYDVKM. The CDR3 is made up of 19 amino acids. The V end lost 5 bases, the J end lost 0 bases, and 23 bases lay between the germline ends. CDR3 sequence (DNA): TGTGCCAGCAGTACACGGATCCCGGACACTTTATTTAGCAATCAGCCCCAGCATTTT. It codes for CASSTRIPDTLFSNQPQHF.

CDR3 DNA sequence: TGTGCCAGCATCGATGGGGGCAATGAGCAGTTCTTC. This gives the protein CASIDGGNEQFF. The J gene is TRBJ2-1, the V gene TRBV2; the D call may be TRBD1 or TRBD2 (5 bases each). V dropped 7 bases and J dropped 6 bases, with 10 bases sitting between them. Germline assignment: CDR1 SNHLY and CDR2 FYNNEI. CDR3 size: 12 residues.

The chain carries TRBV4-1 and TRBJ2-1, with 10 bases lining up with TRBD2. Germline assignment: CDR1 MGHRA and CDR2 YSYEKL. V was clipped by 4 bases and J by 5 bases; unmatched bases: 20. The CDR3 sequence is 20 residues long. In DNA form, the CDR3 reads TGCGCCAGCAGCCCCCGCGGGGGATTGATTAGCGGGAGGTCCGACAATGAGCAGTTCTTC. Its protein product is CASSPRGGLISGRSDNEQFF.

The rearrangement links TRBV5-1 to TRBJ2-3; D is tentatively TRBD1 or TRBD2 (5 bases each). This CDR3 region has 14 residues. The V gene's germline CDR1 is SGHRS and CDR2 YFSETQ. V was clipped by 4 bases and J by 2 bases, with 11 bases between them. Here the CDR3 DNA reads TGCGCCAGCAGCGCTGGGACGATCACAGATACGCAGTATTTT. Residues: CASSAGTITDTQYF.

As DNA, the CDR3 is TGCGCCAGCAGCTTTCTAGCGGGAGGGCCGAGCCCCACAGATACGCAGTATTTT. This codes for CASSFLAGGPSPTDTQYF. This sequence joins TRBV5-1 and TRBJ2-3, with 12 bases that match TRBD2. The length of the CDR3 is 18 residues. Per germline, CDR1 SGHRS and CDR2 YFSETQ. J gave up 2 bases and V 2 bases, and 9 bases lay outside the gene matches.

The chain links TRBV7-8 to TRBJ2-7, with D perhaps matching TRBD1 (7 bases). Germline lookup yields CDR1 SGHVS and CDR2 FQNEAQ. This CDR3 has 14 residues. The germline V and J ends were trimmed by 5 bases and 4 bases, with 15 bases remaining between them. The CDR3 DNA sequence: TGTGCCAGCAGCCCTGGGGCAGGGGGGTACGAGCAGTACTTC. Translated: CASSPGAGGYEQYF.

The chain carries TRBV2 and TRBJ2-1, with 9 bases aligning to TRBD2. Per the germline V gene, CDR1 is SNHLY and CDR2 is FYNNEI. J gave up 1 base and V 6 bases, and 1 base lay outside the gene matches. CDR3 length: 14 amino acids. The CDR3 is CASRTSGSYNEQFF. CDR3 coding DNA: TGTGCCAGCAGAACTAGCGGGTCCTACAATGAGCAGTTCTTC.

This clone has only one observation. The rearrangement joins TRBV5-1 to TRBJ2-1; TRBD2 aligns across 8 bases. Trimming cost V 6 bases and J 2 bases; bases outside gene matches: 10. Germline V gene sequence: CDR1 SGHRS, CDR2 YFSETQ. CDR3 length: 16 amino acids. The CDR3 loop reads CASTREGGGPYNEQFF. In DNA, the CDR3 is TGCGCCAGCACCCGGGAGGGCGGGGGGCCCTACAATGAGCAGTTCTTC.

The V call is TRBV9, the J call TRBJ2-2; 13 bases match TRBD2. The V and J ends lost 4 bases and 6 bases, in that order; junction bases with no gene match: 9. The CDR3 contains 17 residues. CDR1 and CDR2 from the germline V gene are SGDLS and YYNGEE. The CDR3 is CASSPHTSGRASGELFF. The CDR3 region has the DNA TGTGCCAGCAGCCCCCACACTAGCGGGAGGGCCTCCGGGGAGCTGTTTTTT.